These 9 T cell receptor beta chains originate from one sample sequenced in a study of post-analysis software for immune sequencing data. Whole-study results and caveats: Comparison of patients with controls showed 4 to 6 TRBV segments more frequent in patients, TRBV5-6, TRBV5-1 and TRBV20-1 among them.

These receptors are not linked to any known antigen. The TCR beta cDNA libraries carried unique molecular identifiers. TCRdb re-derived calls from the PCR reads in MiXCR, one entry per CDR3 protein. The sample consists of about 400,000 distinct CDR3 sequences, roughly 35% of them appearing once. The specimen sequenced was blood. All receptors derive from a girl under 18 with multiple sclerosis.

This clonotype was detected only a few times. This sequence joins TRBV20-1 and TRBJ1-4, with 9 bases matching TRBD1. V dropped 5 bases and J dropped 3; count of bases not matched to a gene: 10. The germline V gene has CDR1 DFQATT and CDR2 SNEGSKA (reference sequence). CDR3 length: 16 residues. CDR3 sequence: CSAPGTGRVPNEKLFF. Here the CDR3 DNA reads TGCAGTGCTCCTGGGACAGGGAGGGTACCTAATGAAAAACTGTTTTTT.

This chain connects TRBV20-1 to TRBJ2-1; 9 bases line up with TRBD1. J lost 6 bases, V lost 4 bases, and 10 bases had no gene match. The germline gives CDR1 DFQATT, CDR2 SNEGSKA (reference sequence). CDR3 length: 15 residues. As DNA, the CDR3 is TGCAGTGCTATCAACAGGGACAGGGCTTCCAATGAGCAGTTCTTC. This codes for CSAINRDRASNEQFF.

This chain joins TRBV2 and TRBJ1-1; 11 positions match TRBD1. The junction had 13 bases not matched to a gene; V was cut back by 4 bases and J by 3 bases. CDR3 length: 18 amino acids. Germline loops: CDR1 SNHLY, CDR2 FYNNEI. The CDR3 bases are TGTGCCAGCAGTGCCCTCGGACAGGGGGCTAATATAGACACTGAAGCTTTCTTT. Translated: CASSALGQGANIDTEAFF. Full variable domain (missing parts from reference TRBV2 and TRBJ1-1): EPEVTQTPSHQVTQMGQEVILRCVPISNHLYFYWYRQILGQKVEFLVSFYNNEISEKSEIFDDQFSVERPDGSNFTLKIRSTKLEDSAMYFCASSALGQGANIDTEAFFGQGTRLTVV.

About this clonotype: A junction end diverges from the germline sequence, so it may reflect a read error. This chain joins TRBV12-3 or TRBV12-4 and TRBJ1-6; 9 bases agree with TRBD1. The CDR3 is 16 residues long. The CDR3 here is CASSFNRGQGDSPLRF. CDR3 sequence (DNA): TGTGCCAGCAGTTTTAATCGGGGACAGGGAGATTCACCCCTCCGCTTT.

The chain employs TRBV4-1 and TRBJ2-7; TRBD2 might be the D (6 bases). In germline, CDR1 is MGHRA, CDR2 YSYEKL. This CDR3 comprises 17 residues. V was shortened by 1 base and J by 4 bases, with 20 bases between the two germline ends. The CDR3 region has the DNA TGCGCCAGCAGCCAAGTAAACTTCATAGGAGGAGGGTACGAGCAGTACTTC. This gives the protein CASSQVNFIGGGYEQYF.

The sample holds a few counts of this clonotype. V is TRBV18 and J is TRBJ1-5; D remains ambiguous. Between the trimmed V and J ends, which lost 5 bases and 1 base, there was a span of 9 bases. CDR3 size: 14 residues. The V gene's germline CDR1 is KGHSH and CDR2 LQKENI. Written as DNA, the CDR3 is TGTGCCAGCTCAAGCCAAAAAAGCAATCAGCCCCAGCATTTT. Its protein product is CASSSQKSNQPQHF.

The chain links TRBV6-6 to TRBJ2-7, with TRBD2 matching over 10 bases. Germline loops: CDR1 MNHNY, CDR2 SVGAGI (reference sequence). CDR3 length equals 17 residues. V lost 0 bases, J lost 0 bases, and 5 bases stayed unmatched. CDR3 coding DNA: TGTGCCAGCAGTTACTCGGCTAGCGGGGGCCTCTCCTACGAGCAGTACTTC. Amino acid sequence: CASSYSASGGLSYEQYF.

The V call is TRBV6-5, the J call TRBJ1-1; TRBD1 might be the D (6 bases). Germline V gene lookup returns CDR1 MNHEY and CDR2 SVGAGI. The CDR3 has 14 residues. The V end was cut by 2 bases, the J end by 1 base, with 8 bases between. The DNA of the CDR3 is TGTGCCAGCAGTTACCAACAGGGGAACACTGAAGCTTTCTTT. Its protein product is CASSYQQGNTEAFF.

This clonotype was recorded a few times. This chain uses TRBV13 with TRBJ2-4; 15 bases align to TRBD2. CDR3 length equals 16 residues. The ends lost 5 bases at V and 6 bases at J; junction bases unmatched: 5. From germline, CDR1 is PRHDT and CDR2 FYEKMQ (reference sequence). CDR3 in amino acids: CASSRGTSGGTNIQYF. The CDR3 coding sequence is TGTGCCAGCAGCCGAGGGACTAGCGGGGGGACAAACATTCAGTACTTC.